These T cell receptor beta chains were read from a single sample in a study of technical replicates of blood from a handful of donors. The repertoire was sequenced with immunoSEQ multiplex PCR; TCRdb's copy has only in-frame clones and lacks some. The sample shows tens of thousands of clones, 85% to 95% of them seen only once. Input material: T cells isolated from PBMCs. Every receptor here comes from a human donor in good health. The conserved cysteine and the conserved F or W are not part of the CDR3 here. Each record gives: V gene, J gene, CDR3 protein.

>TRBV5-6|TRBJ2-7
ASSSYREFSYEQY
>TRBV9|TRBJ2-5
ASSPGTIQETQY
>TRBV7-9|TRBJ2-1
ASSASGRFDEQF
>TRBV7-8|TRBJ1-5
ASSPGTGGQPQH
>TRBV2|TRBJ2-3
ASSLTSASSTDTQY
>TRBV7-9|TRBJ2-4
ASSLELSKNIQY
>TRBV28|TRBJ2-3
ASRTLAGVYEGGDTQY
>TRBV30|TRBJ1-5
AWSGADNQPQH
>TRBV19|TRBJ1-2
ASSQGGHNYGYT
>TRBV7-9|TRBJ2-7
ASSLTQTLARQGPYEQY
>TRBV7-2|TRBJ2-3
ASSFPGMGTDTQY
>TRBV10-3|TRBJ1-5
AISSGRTDQPQH
>TRBV6-6|TRBJ2-3
ASMGATDTQY
>TRBV19|TRBJ1-5
ASSIDGGGNQPQH
>TRBV11-2|TRBJ2-2
ASSFRDYIGTNTGELF
>TRBV30|TRBJ1-1
AWSRGNWNTEAF
>TRBV15|TRBJ1-2
ATSTDRRPDYGYT
>TRBV4-1|TRBJ2-7
ASSQGGSYEQY
>TRBV5-1|TRBJ2-7
ASSLVLELEHEQY
>TRBV7-6|TRBJ2-2
ASSSWTGPRVNNGELF
>TRBV19|TRBJ1-1
ASSIARQYEAF
>TRBV5-4|TRBJ1-2
ASSVPGQPNYGYT
>TRBV7-8|TRBJ1-1
ASSFRDRVTEAF
>TRBV4-1|TRBJ2-3
ASSQGASGTDTQY
>TRBV21-1|TRBJ2-7
ASSKQAGDHEQY
>TRBV7-2|TRBJ2-7
ASSWMTRSGYEQY
>TRBV19|TRBJ1-2
ASGVGYGYT
>TRBV7-9|TRBJ1-1
ASSLRGVSTEAF
>TRBV7-4|TRBJ1-1
ASSQTGGYTEAF
>TRBV19|TRBJ2-3
ASTRNSFTDTQY
>TRBV25-1|TRBJ2-2
ASSPLAGAAGELF
>TRBV2|TRBJ2-2
ATIAIPNTGELF
>TRBV13|TRBJ2-6
ASREGSGANVLT
>TRBV5-1|TRBJ2-3
ASSSRAPFADTQY
>TRBV30|TRBJ2-1
AWCPSSYNEQF
>TRBV7-8|TRBJ2-5
ASSPSQGLVETQY
>TRBV7-9|TRBJ2-1
ASSSSGTWSSYNEQF
>TRBV7-2|TRBJ2-2
ASSLVQATTGELF
>TRBV12-5|TRBJ1-5
ASGLVPSRVQPQH
>TRBV25-1|TRBJ1-1
ASSEFGDRGAF
>TRBV7-2|TRBJ2-5
ASSELAGVWETQY
>TRBV5-1|TRBJ2-1
ASRRLANSLNEQF
>TRBV9|TRBJ1-2
ASSPPGGAYGYT
>TRBV27|TRBJ1-2
ASSLYGHDYGYT
>TRBV27|TRBJ2-7
ASSPRTGGGSYEQY
>TRBV7-3|TRBJ2-7
ASSFVSRLAGGGEQY
>TRBV11-3|TRBJ2-7
ASSLVRYEQY
>TRBV2|TRBJ2-1
ASRLAGVREQF
>TRBV5-8|TRBJ2-7
ASSLVYRGGEQY
>TRBV6-4|TRBJ2-4
ASSDSASGGGIQY
>TRBV4-2|TRBJ2-1
ASSQDHGWDSQTNEQF
>TRBV27|TRBJ2-5
ASSPSSSGKQETQY
>TRBV9|TRBJ2-7
ASSHNVLAGEGRGEQY
>TRBV4-3|TRBJ2-7
ASSQGSYGGEQY
>TRBV28|TRBJ2-7
ASSPGSGSSYEQY